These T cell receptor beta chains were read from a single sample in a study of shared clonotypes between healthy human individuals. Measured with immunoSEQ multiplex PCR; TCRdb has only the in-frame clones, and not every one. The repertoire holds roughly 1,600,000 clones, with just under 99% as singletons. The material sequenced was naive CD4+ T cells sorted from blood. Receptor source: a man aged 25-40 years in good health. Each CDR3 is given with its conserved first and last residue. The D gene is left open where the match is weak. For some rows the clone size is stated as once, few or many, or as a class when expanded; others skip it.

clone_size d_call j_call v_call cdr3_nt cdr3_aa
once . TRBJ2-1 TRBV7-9 TGTGCCAGCAGCCGGCGCGGGGGGACAGGGTCGAATGAGCAGTTCTTC CASSRRGGTGSNEQFF
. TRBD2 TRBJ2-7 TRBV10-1 TGCGCCAGCAGCAGACTAGCGGGAGGGTTGGAGCAGTACTTC CASSRLAGGLEQYF
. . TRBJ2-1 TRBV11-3 TGTGCCAGCAGCTCTAGGCGGGATCTCGACAATGAGCAGTTCTTC CASSSRRDLDNEQFF
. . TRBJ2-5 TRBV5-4 TGTGCCAGCAGCCTGGACGGGCGGGAGACCCAGTACTTC CASSLDGRETQYF
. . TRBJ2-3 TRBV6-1 TGTGCCAGCAGTGTTGACAGGATAAATGTAGATACGCAGTATTTT CASSVDRINVDTQYF
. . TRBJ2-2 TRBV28 TGTGCCAGCAGTTTACAAGTTCCCGGGGAGCTGTTTTTT CASSLQVPGELFF
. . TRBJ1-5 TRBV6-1 TGTGCCAGCAGTGAAGAGGTGAAGATTAATCAGCCCCAGCATTTT CASSEEVKINQPQHF
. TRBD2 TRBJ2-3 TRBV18 TGTGCCAGCTCCCGGGGACTAGCGGAGAGCACAGATACGCAGTATTTT CASSRGLAESTDTQYF
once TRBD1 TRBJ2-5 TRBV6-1 TGTGCCAGCAGTGAAGGTCCCGGGACAGTACAAGAGACCCAGTACTTC CASSEGPGTVQETQYF
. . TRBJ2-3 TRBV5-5 TGTGCCAGCAGCTTGACACAGGGTTCAAGCACAGATACGCAGTATTTT CASSLTQGSSTDTQYF
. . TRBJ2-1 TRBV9 TGTGCCAGCAGCGTGACAGTCTACAATGAGCAGTTCTTC CASSVTVYNEQFF
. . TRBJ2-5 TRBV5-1 TGCGCCAGCAGCTTGGTCCGGAGTCCGGAGGAGACCCAGTACTTC CASSLVRSPEETQYF
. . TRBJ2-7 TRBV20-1 TGCAGTGCTAGAGGGGGCCACGAGCAGTACTTC CSARGGHEQYF
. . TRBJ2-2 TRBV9 TGTGCCAGCAGCGTAGTTGGGGCCGGGGAGCTGTTTTTT CASSVVGAGELFF
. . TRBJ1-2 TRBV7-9 TGTGCCAGCAGCTTTCGGGTTGATGGCTACACCTTC CASSFRVDGYTF
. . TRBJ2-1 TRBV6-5 TGTGCCAGCAGTTCCCGGGACATCAGCTCCTACAATGAGCAGTTCTTC CASSSRDISSYNEQFF
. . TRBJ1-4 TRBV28 TGTGCCAGCAGCGACGACAGGTTTTATGAAAAACTGTTTTTT CASSDDRFYEKLFF
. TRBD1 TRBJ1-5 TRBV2 TGTGCCAGCAGCGGGACAGGGGACAGCAATCAGCCCCAGCATTTT CASSGTGDSNQPQHF
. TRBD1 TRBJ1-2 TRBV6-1 TGTGCCAGCACCCAGACAGGGCGCGGCTACACCTTC CASTQTGRGYTF
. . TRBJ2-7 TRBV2 TGTGCCAGCAGTGACCACAGGGACGCCGACGAGCAGTACTTC CASSDHRDADEQYF
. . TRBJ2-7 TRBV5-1 TGCGCCAGCAGCTCAGCCCCAGGGTCGAGCGAGCAGTACTTC CASSSAPGSSEQYF
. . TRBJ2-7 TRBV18 TGTGCCAGCTCACCCCAGGACAGATTTAACTACGAGCAGTACTTC CASSPQDRFNYEQYF
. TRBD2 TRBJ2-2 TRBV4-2 TGTGCCAGCCAGAGCGGGAGAGGGAACACCGGGGAGCTGTTTTTT CASQSGRGNTGELFF
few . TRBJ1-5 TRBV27 TGTGCCAGCAGCCACGGACAGTCCCACCAGCCCCAGCATTTT CASSHGQSHQPQHF
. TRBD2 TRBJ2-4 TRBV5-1 TGCGCCAGCAGCTTGGGAACTAGCGGCCGGGAGCGAGCCAAAAACATTCAGTACTTC CASSLGTSGRERAKNIQYF
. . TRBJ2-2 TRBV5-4 TGTGCCAGCAGAGATCCAAACACCGGGGAGCTGTTTTTT CASRDPNTGELFF
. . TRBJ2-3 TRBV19 TGTGCCAGTAGTATCTTGGCGGGACCTAGCACAGATACGCAGTATTTT CASSILAGPSTDTQYF
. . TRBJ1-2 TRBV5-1 TGCGCCAGCAACCATCCACAGGGCTCAGGGTACACCTTC CASNHPQGSGYTF
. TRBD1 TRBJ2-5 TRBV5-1 TGCGCCAGCAGCCTGGGACAGCGGCAAGAGACCCAGTACTTC CASSLGQRQETQYF
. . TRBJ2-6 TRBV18 TGTGCCAGCCGGGATTCTGGGGCCAACGTCCTGACTTTC CASRDSGANVLTF
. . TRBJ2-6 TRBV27 TGTGCCAGCAGGGAAATAGGATCTGGGGCCAACGTCCTGACTTTC CASREIGSGANVLTF
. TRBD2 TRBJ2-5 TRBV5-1 TGCGCCAGCAGCCTGGGACTAGCGGGAGGGGCGGGCCAAGAGACCCAGTACTTC CASSLGLAGGAGQETQYF
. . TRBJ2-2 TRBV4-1 TGCGCCAGCAGCCTCCTTGGGTCATCCGGGGAGCTGTTTTTT CASSLLGSSGELFF
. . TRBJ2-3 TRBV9 TGTGCCAGCAGCGTAGTCGAGAGCGGAGGCACAGATACGCAGTATTTT CASSVVESGGTDTQYF
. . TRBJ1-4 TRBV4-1 TGCGCCAGCAGCCAAGATCAAGGGCAGTCTAATGAAAAACTGTTTTTT CASSQDQGQSNEKLFF
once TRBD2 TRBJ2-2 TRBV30 TGTGCCTGGAGTGTACTAGCGGGAGGGCAGCTGTTTTTT CAWSVLAGGQLFF
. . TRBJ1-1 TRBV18 TGTGCCAGCTCACCTTTTTTAGTTGCGGCCGGGATGAACACTGAAGCTTTCTTT CASSPFLVAAGMNTEAFF
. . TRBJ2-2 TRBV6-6 TGTGCCAGCAGGAAGCAGAACACCGGGGAGCTGTTTTTT CASRKQNTGELFF
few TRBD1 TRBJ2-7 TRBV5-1 TGCGCCAGCAGCCGGGACAGGGGCTACGAGCAGTACTTC CASSRDRGYEQYF
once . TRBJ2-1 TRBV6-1 TGTGCCTCCCAGCGTATGACAGGACCCTACAATGAGCAGTTCTTC CASQRMTGPYNEQFF
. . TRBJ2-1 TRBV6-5 TGTGCCAGCATGGGAGCGGCACAGCAGCGGGATGAGCAGTTCTTC CASMGAAQQRDEQFF